This TCR beta chain is drawn from a study of blood T cell repertoires in COVID-19 (dated by TCRdb to 2018 to 2021). General notes on the study: The collaborator samples originated in the United States, Italy and Spain and spanned the acute and convalescent phases of COVID-19. The material from the prospective study consisted of cDNA or gDNA derived from T cells, B-cell-depleted T cells, or PBMCs. The dataset comprised deeply sampled blood TCRbeta repertoires from subjects exposed to, actively infected with, or recovered from COVID-19. A freely available public database, intended as a resource for researchers studying the immune response to SARS-CoV-2, is where the repertoires were released. Samples came from the ongoing ImmuneRACE study (first 160 participants) plus 1,254 subjects from 6 global collaborators. The sample metadata nearly always contained a de-identified subject ID, COVID-19 status, age in years and sex. Where available, HLA class I and class II types were taken from metadata supplied by the sample provider and were not determined by assay-based typing. What the research found in general, with its limitations: Clinical and demographic metadata were provided uncurated, with the amount varying by source and participant.

TCRbeta CDR3 regions were amplified from genomic DNA by means of the immunoSEQ Assay, a bias-controlled multiplex PCR. The authors' pipeline ran thus. Within the assay, amplification of reference gene primers was used to estimate how many nucleated cells each sample contained. Sequence reads were collapsed and filtered to measure the absolute abundance of every unique TCRbeta CDR3 rearrangement. For each sample, productive Simpson clonality was calculated as the square root of Simpson's diversity index over productive rearrangements. In its TCRdb copy, this immuneACCESS table keeps in-frame sequences only and misses some clones. Where compared with another copy, unresolved V genes explain less than half of these, and the others have no known cause. V and J calls and clone size are those listed in that table; D and trimming were worked out from the DNA. This sample is represented by 150,000 to 200,000 clones; around 85% of them were singletons. The leading ten clones occupy approximately 7% of the sample.

At one collaborating source in Seattle, patients were enrolled during active infection and were followed longitudinally through the course of disease. Collaborating institutions collected whole blood in K2EDTA tubes following their own protocols. For TCRbeta analysis, collaborator samples were shipped as frozen whole blood, as isolated PBMCs, or as DNA extracted from either sample type. V trim: 8 bases; J trim: 5 bases; unmatched bases: 11. The CDR3 spans 15 residues, from the cysteine through the phenylalanine. Here the CDR3 DNA is all that survives: 45 bases in frame from base 1. Based on the germline V gene (reference sequence), the CDR1 and CDR2 sequences are LNHDA and SQIVND. Concerning this clone: Its antigen is not yet known. No qualities accompany the bases; no much larger clone lies one base away.

The clonotype originates from a man older than 75 with COVID-19, enrolled during active disease. The chain joins TRBV19 to TRBJ1-5, with 8 bases matching TRBD1. The sequenced sample consisted of peripheral blood. The CDR3 protein: CASQAGGVPYQPQHF. The DNA reads as follows: TGTGCCAGTCAGGCAGGGGGCGTCCCTTATCAGCCCCAGCATTTT.